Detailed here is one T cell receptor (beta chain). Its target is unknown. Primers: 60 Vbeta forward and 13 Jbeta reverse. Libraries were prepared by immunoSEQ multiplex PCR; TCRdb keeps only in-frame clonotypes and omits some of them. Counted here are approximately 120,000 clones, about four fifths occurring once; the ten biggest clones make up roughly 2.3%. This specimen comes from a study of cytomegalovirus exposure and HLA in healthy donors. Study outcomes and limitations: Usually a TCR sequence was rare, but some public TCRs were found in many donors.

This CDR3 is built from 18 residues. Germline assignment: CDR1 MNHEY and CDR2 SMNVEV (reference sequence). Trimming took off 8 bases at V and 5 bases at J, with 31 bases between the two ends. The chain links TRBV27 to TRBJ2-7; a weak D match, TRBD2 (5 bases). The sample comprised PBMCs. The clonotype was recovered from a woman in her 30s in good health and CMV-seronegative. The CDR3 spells CASRPWVGRGAAADEQYF. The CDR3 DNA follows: TGTGCCAGCCGCCCCTGGGTGGGCCGGGGAGCAGCAGCTGACGAGCAGTACTTC.